Presented here are 2 T cell receptor beta chains from one specimen sequenced in a study of molecular identifiers for immune sequencing clone quantification. MiXCR was run by TCRdb on the PCR reads, yielding one entry per CDR3 protein. The sample records some 680,000 distinct CDR3 sequences, around 25% being singletons. Sequenced input: naive CD8+ T cells from blood, with Jurkat cell RNA spiked in. Specified subset: FACS-sorted CD8+CD4-CCR7+CD45RA+ naive T cells. The origin of the receptors is a human donor in good health. Some libraries in this study had Jurkat cell RNA spiked in.

This sequence joins TRBV7-6 and TRBJ2-7, with a tentative D call TRBD1 (6 bases). Germline loops: CDR1 SGHVS, CDR2 FNYEAQ. V shed 5 bases and J shed 4 bases, with 15 bases lying between them. This CDR3 contains 14 residues. This CDR3 is CASSQGHLTYEQYF. In DNA form, the CDR3 reads TGTGCCAGCAGCCAGGGACACTTGACATACGAGCAGTACTTC.

This chain connects TRBV4-2 to TRBJ2-1; TRBD2 matches at 8 bases. CDR1 is LGHNA, CDR2 YNFKEQ, per germline. The junction had 12 bases not matched to a gene; V was cut back by 4 bases and J by 10 bases. The CDR3 covers 15 residues. The CDR3 protein is CASSRQTAGGIEQFF. The CDR3 region has the DNA TGTGCCAGCAGCCGTCAAACGGCGGGGGGCATAGAGCAGTTCTTC.